This entry is about one T cell receptor beta chain. The CDR3 consists of 15 residues. CDR1 LGHNA and CDR2 YSLEER come from the germline V gene. After removal of 5 bases from V and 1 base from J, the junction contained 2 bases not matched to a gene. This sample was included in a study of blood T cell repertoires in COVID-19. Assay used: immunoSEQ multiplex PCR; TCRdb lists only in-frame clones, some missing. The sample has roughly 360,000 clones, about 90% seen once. Participants were placed into cohorts based on the clinical history they reported. The sample was PBMCs or T cells enriched from blood (not recorded which). The chain combines TRBV4-3 with TRBJ2-3, with 11 bases matching TRBD2. The TCR originated in a man in his thirties or forties who had recovered from COVID-19. The CDR3: CASSSLAGGTDTQYF. As DNA, the CDR3 is TGCGCCAGCAGCTCACTAGCGGGGGGCACAGATACGCAGTATTTT.